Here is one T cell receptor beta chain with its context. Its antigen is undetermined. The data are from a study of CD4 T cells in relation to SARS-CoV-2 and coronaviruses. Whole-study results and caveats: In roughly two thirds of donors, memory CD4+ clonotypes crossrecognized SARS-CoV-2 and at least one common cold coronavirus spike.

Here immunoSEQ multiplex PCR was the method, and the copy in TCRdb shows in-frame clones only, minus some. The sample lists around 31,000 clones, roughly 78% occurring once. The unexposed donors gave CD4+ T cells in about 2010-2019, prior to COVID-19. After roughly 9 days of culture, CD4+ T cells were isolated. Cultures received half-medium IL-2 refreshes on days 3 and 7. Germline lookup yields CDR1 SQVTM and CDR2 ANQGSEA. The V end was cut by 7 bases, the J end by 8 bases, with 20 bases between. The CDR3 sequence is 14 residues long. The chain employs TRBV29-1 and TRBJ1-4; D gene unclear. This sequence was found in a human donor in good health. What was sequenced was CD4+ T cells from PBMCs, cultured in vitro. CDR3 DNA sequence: TGCAGCGCTAGCTTACAGACCTATGGGGAAAAACTGTTTTTT. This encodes CSASLQTYGEKLFF.